One sample yielded the 10 T cell receptor beta chains listed below, sequenced in a study of CD8 T cells in ankylosing spondylitis. Study-wide results and caveats: One TCR beta motif, made up of about 8 highly homologous variants, appeared characteristic of ankylosing spondylitis blood.

These receptors are not linked to any known antigen. TCRdb fed the 5' RACE reads into MiXCR, producing one record per CDR3 protein. The sample lists roughly 700,000 distinct CDR3 sequences; around a fifth were seen once. The sample consisted of blood, either unsorted or a sorted T cell fraction (not recorded which). Receptors originate from a male donor with ankylosing spondylitis.

The CDR3 loop is CAISEHWDSSTDTQYF. DNA for the CDR3: TGTGCCATCAGTGAGCATTGGGACAGTAGCACAGATACGCAGTATTTT. The rearrangement links TRBV10-3 to TRBJ2-3, with 7 positions matching TRBD1. CDR1 ENHRY and CDR2 SYGVKD come from the germline V gene. The ends lost 2 bases at V and 0 bases at J; junction bases unmatched: 5. This CDR3 contains 16 residues.

This clonotype was seen at least ten times. The chain links TRBV4-1 to TRBJ2-1; the match to TRBD2 covers 7 bases. The V segment lost 0 bases and the J segment 4 bases; nucleotides outside the gene matches: 0. This CDR3 has 14 amino acids. CDR1 MGHRA and CDR2 YSYEKL come from the germline V gene. For the CDR3, the DNA is TGCGCCAGCAGCCAAGAGGGGGGGTACAATGAGCAGTTCTTC. It codes for CASSQEGGYNEQFF.

The genes are TRBV12-3 or TRBV12-4 and TRBJ1-5, with D possibly TRBD1 on 5 matching bases. V was pared by 7 bases and J by 2 bases, with 9 bases between. This CDR3 spans 13 amino acids. The CDR3 spells CASTLTGNQPQHF. CDR3 bases: TGTGCCAGCACCCTGACAGGCAATCAGCCCCAGCATTTT.

This clonotype was seen repeatedly, ten times or more. The genes are TRBV4-1 and TRBJ2-2; unclear D gene. Trimming pared 0 bases from V and 5 bases from J, leaving 4 bases between. CDR1 and CDR2 (germline): MGHRA, YSYEKL. The CDR3 consists of 13 residues. DNA for the CDR3: TGCGCCAGCAGCCAAGAGAGGACCGGGGAGCTGTTTTTT. As protein: CASSQERTGELFF.

This clonotype has just a few counts. This chain links TRBV6-1 with TRBJ2-2, with no clear D. V shed 5 bases and J shed 0 bases, with 13 bases lying between them. Germline V lookup: CDR1 MNHNS, CDR2 SASEGT. The CDR3 runs 16 residues. Written as DNA, the CDR3 is TGTGCCAGCAGTCCCCTGGTGAGAACGAACACCGGGGAGCTGTTTTTT. Encoded protein: CASSPLVRTNTGELFF.

Concerning this clonotype: Sequence at one end of the junction differs from germline and may be a read error. The chain carries TRBV20-1 and TRBJ1-3, with D possibly being TRBD1 (5 bases). The CDR3 consists of 17 residues. Germline values: CDR1 DFQATT, CDR2 SNEGSKA (reference sequence). The CDR3 loop reads CCARDLFKGLSGNTIYF. The CDR3 DNA reads TGCTGTGCTAGAGATCTCTTCAAGGGACTCTCTGGAAACACCATATATTTT.

This clonotype was seen only a few times. The V and J genes are TRBV5-6 and TRBJ1-1; the D gene is possibly TRBD1 (5 bases). Germline values: CDR1 SGHDT, CDR2 YYEEEE. This CDR3 has 14 residues. Trimming removed 0 bases from V and 6 bases from J, with 12 bases in between. CDR3: CASSLGGARAEAFF. The CDR3 nucleotides are TGTGCCAGCAGCTTGGGTGGGGCGCGGGCTGAAGCTTTCTTT.

DNA of the CDR3: TGCGCCAGCAGCCAAAACAGGGGCGAAGCTTTCTTT. Translating it yields CASSQNRGEAFF. V usage is TRBV5-1 and J usage is TRBJ1-1; TRBD1 agrees at 7 bases. Trimming cost V 4 bases and J 8 bases; bases outside gene matches: 5. Germline V gives CDR1 SGHRS, CDR2 YFSETQ. The CDR3 loop spans 12 amino acids.

The chain is built from TRBV7-2 and TRBJ2-7, with 10 bases that match TRBD1. V was pared by 1 base and J by 6 bases, with 9 bases of the junction left unmatched. This CDR3 is built from 16 residues. The V gene's germline CDR1 is SGHTA and CDR2 FQGNSA. The DNA of the CDR3 is TGTGCCAGCAGCTTAGAGACAGGGGGCCCCCTCGGCGAGCAGTACTTC. Its protein is CASSLETGGPLGEQYF.

The chain combines TRBV30 with TRBJ2-6; D may be TRBD2 (5 bases). The CDR3 is 14 amino acids. Per the germline V gene, CDR1 is GTSNPN and CDR2 is SVGIG (reference sequence). V lost 3 bases to trimming and J lost 2 bases, with 8 bases between them. The CDR3 reads CAWSWGAGANVLTF. CDR3 DNA sequence: TGTGCCTGGAGCTGGGGAGCTGGGGCCAACGTCCTGACTTTC. The full variable domain, its missing parts supplied by reference TRBV30 and TRBJ2-6, is SQTIHQWPATLVQPVGSPLSLECTVEGTSNPNLYWYRQAAGRGLQLLFYSVGIGQISSEVPQNLSASRPQDRQFILSSKKLLLSDSGFYLCAWSWGAGANVLTFGAGSRLTVL.